Included here is one T cell receptor (beta chain) sequence, with context. Its antigen is not known. V shed 3 bases and J shed 0 bases, with 15 bases lying between them. Germline V gene data show CDR1 as MNHEY and CDR2 as SVGAGI. The CDR3 is 16 amino acids. The data were taken from a study of shared clonotypes between healthy human individuals. Study observations and caveats: Sorted-subset sequencing was shown by rarefaction to be incomplete despite large depth.

Sequencing was performed with immunoSEQ multiplex PCR; in TCRdb, only in-frame clones are kept and a portion is missing. The sample holds 2,500,000 or so clones, roughly 93% seen once. The sequencing sample was made of naive CD4+ T cells from PBMCs. Subset noted: CD45RA+ positively selected. The sequence was obtained from a man aged 18 to 30 in good health. Some clones in this sample may be carry-over from other donors' samples. The J gene is TRBJ2-7, the V gene TRBV6-5; D ambiguous. The CDR3 is CASSYFFGPTSYEQYF. The CDR3 DNA reads as TGTGCCAGCAGTTATTTCTTCGGTCCGACCTCCTACGAGCAGTACTTC.